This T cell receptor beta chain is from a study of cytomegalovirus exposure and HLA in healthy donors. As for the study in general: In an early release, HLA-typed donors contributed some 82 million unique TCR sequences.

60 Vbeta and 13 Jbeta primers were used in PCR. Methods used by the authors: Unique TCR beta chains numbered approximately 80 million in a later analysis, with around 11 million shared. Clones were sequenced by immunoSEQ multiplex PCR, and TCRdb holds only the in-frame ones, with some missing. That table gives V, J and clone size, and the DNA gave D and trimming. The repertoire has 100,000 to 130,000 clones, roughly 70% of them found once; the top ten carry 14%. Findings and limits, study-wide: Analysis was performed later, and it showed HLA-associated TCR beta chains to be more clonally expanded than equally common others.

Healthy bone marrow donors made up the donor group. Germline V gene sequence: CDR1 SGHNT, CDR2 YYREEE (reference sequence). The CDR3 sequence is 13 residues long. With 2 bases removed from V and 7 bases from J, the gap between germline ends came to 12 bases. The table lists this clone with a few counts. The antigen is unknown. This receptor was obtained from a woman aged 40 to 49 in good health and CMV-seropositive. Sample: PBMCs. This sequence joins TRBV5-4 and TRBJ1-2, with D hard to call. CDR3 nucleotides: TGTGCCAGCAGCTTACCCCCCCACGGTGGCTACACCTTC. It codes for CASSLPPHGGYTF.